The 32 T cell receptor beta chains listed next were all sequenced from one sample in a study of blood T cells in healthy people across ages. Together with a sample-barcoded 5' primer, a J-beta primer mix was included in a second PCR lasting about 6 to 11 cycles. A single record per CDR3 protein comes from TCRdb applying MiXCR to the 5' RACE reads. Altogether over a million distinct CDR3 sequences are present, around 55% being singletons, with the ten largest covering over 6.5%. The material sequenced was blood. The receptors here all came from a man aged 18 to 29 in good health.

The V gene is TRBV5-4, the J gene TRBJ1-1; TRBD1 matches 7 bases. With 4 bases clipped from V and 5 bases from J, the junction kept 8 bases outside the gene matches. The CDR3 is 14 residues long. Germline V gene lookup returns CDR1 SGHNT and CDR2 YYREEE (reference sequence). The CDR3: CASSQEPRGTEAFF. CDR3 coding DNA: TGTGCCAGCAGCCAGGAACCCAGGGGGACTGAAGCTTTCTTT.

This clonotype occurred a few times. This rearrangement joins TRBV4-3 to TRBJ1-2; 7 positions agree with TRBD1. V was clipped by 0 bases and J by 3 bases; unmatched bases: 4. Per the germline V gene, CDR1 is LGHNA and CDR2 is YSLEER. The CDR3 has 15 residues. The CDR3 protein is CASSQDRGMYYGYTF. CDR3 DNA: TGCGCCAGCAGCCAAGACAGGGGGATGTACTATGGCTACACCTTC.

V and J are TRBV7-9 and TRBJ2-3; TRBD1 or TRBD2 may be the D gene (5 bases each). Germline V CDR1 and CDR2: SEHNR, FQNEAQ (reference sequence). Trimming took off 3 bases at V and 0 bases at J, with 10 bases between the two ends. This CDR3 has 15 amino acids. Here the CDR3 DNA reads TGTGCCAGCAGCTTTAAAGGGGAGAGCACAGATACGCAGTATTTT. This sequence encodes CASSFKGESTDTQYF.

The CDR3 reads CASSSTIYNEQFF. The CDR3, as DNA: TGTGCCAGCAGTTCGACGATTTACAATGAGCAGTTCTTC. V usage is TRBV27 and J usage is TRBJ2-1, with D unresolved. Trimming removed 4 bases from V and 4 bases from J, with 8 bases in between. In germline, CDR1 is MNHEY, CDR2 SMNVEV (reference sequence). The CDR3 totals 13 residues.

The chain is built from TRBV29-1 and TRBJ1-1, with D perhaps matching TRBD1 (6 bases). The CDR3 is 11 residues long. V was shortened by 6 bases and J by 2 bases, with 7 bases between the two germline ends. CDR1 and CDR2 from the germline V gene are SQVTM and ANQGSEA. The chain's CDR3 is CSVGTNTEAFF. CDR3 nucleotides: TGCAGCGTAGGGACAAACACTGAAGCTTTCTTT.

The chain combines TRBV6-2 or TRBV6-3 with TRBJ2-5; D gene ambiguous. The J call may be faulty, since TRBJ2-7 better matches the DNA end. CDR3 length: 16 residues. The germline V gene has CDR1 MNHEY and CDR2 SVGEGT. The chain's CDR3 is CASSSVSGKALYEQYF. For the CDR3, the DNA is TGTGCCAGCAGTTCTGTGTCCGGCAAGGCCCTCTACGAGCAGTACTTC.

The chain recombines TRBV5-6 with TRBJ2-1; 10 positions match TRBD2. The CDR3 consists of 15 residues. With V trimmed by 1 base and J by 7 bases, 5 bases remained unmatched. Looked up from germline, CDR1 is SGHDT and CDR2 is YYEEEE. The CDR3 region has the DNA TGTGCCAGCAGCTTGAGGCCTAGCGGGGGTAATGAGCAGTTCTTC. It is translated as CASSLRPSGGNEQFF.

The CDR3 DNA follows: TGCAGTGCTAGAGGTGGGACTAGCGGGTTCAAGGGGCAGTACTTC. Translated: CSARGGTSGFKGQYF. The V gene is TRBV20-1, the J gene TRBJ2-4; 12 bases align to TRBD2. Per the germline V gene, CDR1 is DFQATT and CDR2 is SNEGSKA (reference sequence). The V segment lost 1 base and the J segment 13 bases; nucleotides outside the gene matches: 11. This CDR3 is built from 15 residues.

The J gene is TRBJ1-2, the V gene TRBV6-5; D is unresolved. The CDR3 spans 14 residues. The ends were cut back, 2 bases at V and 3 bases at J, with 10 bases in the middle. Germline V gene data show CDR1 as MNHEY and CDR2 as SVGAGI. This chain's CDR3 is CASSYGFLHYGYTF. The CDR3 DNA sequence: TGTGCCAGCAGTTACGGGTTCCTGCACTATGGCTACACCTTC.

This chain joins TRBV2 and TRBJ1-4; D is unresolved. Germline V gene data show CDR1 as SNHLY and CDR2 as FYNNEI. This CDR3 contains 16 residues. The V end lost 0 bases, the J end lost 3 bases, and 11 bases lay between the germline ends. CDR3 nucleotides: TGTGCCAGCAGTGAAGCGCATAACGGACCTAATGAAAAACTGTTTTTT. It codes for CASSEAHNGPNEKLFF.

The rearrangement joins TRBV12-3 or TRBV12-4 to TRBJ2-7; D remains unclear. The CDR3 loop spans 15 amino acids. Between the trimmed V and J ends, which lost 2 bases and 6 bases, there was a span of 17 bases. CDR3 sequence (DNA): TGTGCCAGCAGTTTAAAAGGCCGGCGTCTATCCGAGCAGTACTTC. It translates to CASSLKGRRLSEQYF.

The J gene is TRBJ2-7, the V gene TRBV12-3 or TRBV12-4; D is undetermined. With the DNA end fitting TRBJ2-5 better, the J assignment may be wrong. This CDR3 is 13 amino acids long. CDR3 region: CASSFSPGGTQYF. The CDR3 DNA is TGTGCCAGCAGTTTTAGTCCCGGCGGGACCCAGTACTTC.

The chain joins TRBV25-1 to TRBJ2-5; 7 nucleotides agree with TRBD1. This CDR3 is 14 amino acids long. The V gene end was trimmed by 6 bases and the J gene end by 2 bases; junction bases not matched to a gene: 6. The V gene's germline CDR1 is MGHDK and CDR2 SYGVNS. For the CDR3, the DNA is TGTGCCAGCAGAAGGACAGGTGTACAAGAGACCCAGTACTTC. Translated, it gives CASRRTGVQETQYF. Full variable domain (missing parts from reference TRBV25-1 and TRBJ2-5): EADIYQTPRYLVIGTGKKITLECSQTMGHDKMYWYQQDPGMELHLIHYSYGVNSTEKGDLSSESTVSRIRTEHFPLTLESARPSHTSQYLCASRRTGVQETQYFGPGTRLLVL.

This clonotype was seen more than once but under ten times. This chain uses TRBV4-3 with TRBJ1-6; no firm D call. The CDR3 extends over 15 amino acids. V was shortened by 0 bases and J by 6 bases, with 9 bases between the two germline ends. The germline V gene encodes CDR1 LGHNA and CDR2 YSLEER. The CDR3 spells CASSQDHGRNSPLHF. CDR3 sequence (DNA): TGCGCCAGCAGCCAAGATCACGGTCGTAATTCACCCCTCCACTTT.

This chain links TRBV4-1 with TRBJ2-1, with a tentative D call TRBD2 (6 bases). CDR1 MGHRA and CDR2 YSYEKL come from the germline V gene. CDR3 size: 15 residues. The V end was cut by 0 bases, the J end by 9 bases, with 15 bases between. This CDR3 reads CASSQEAIGRGEQFF. CDR3 nucleotides: TGCGCCAGCAGCCAAGAAGCGATAGGGCGGGGTGAGCAGTTCTTC.

The genes are TRBV13 and TRBJ2-7; D gene ambiguous. V was clipped by 5 bases and J by 2 bases, with 13 bases between them. The CDR3 length is 14 residues. Germline V lookup: CDR1 PRHDT, CDR2 FYEKMQ (reference sequence). CDR3 amino acids: CASSSPVETYEQYF. The CDR3 DNA reads TGTGCCAGCAGCAGCCCGGTGGAAACCTACGAGCAGTACTTC. The whole variable domain, filled in from reference TRBV13 and TRBJ2-7, reads AAGVIQSPRHLIKEKRETATLKCYPIPRHDTVYWYQQGPGQDPQFLISFYEKMQSDKGSIPDRFSAQQFSDYHSELNMSSLELGDSALYFCASSSPVETYEQYFGPGTRLTVT.

There are a few counts of this clonotype. V and J are TRBV27 and TRBJ2-3, with D maybe TRBD1 (6 bases). V lost 6 bases and J lost 6, with 19 bases in between. The CDR3 is made up of 15 amino acids. Germline CDR1 and CDR2: MNHEY and SMNVEV (reference sequence). DNA of the CDR3: TGTGCCAGCAGGCCTTTACAGGGTCTACCCGATACGCAGTATTTT. It specifies CASRPLQGLPDTQYF.

This clonotype turned up a few times. Here the CDR3 reads CASSEPGGGTQYF. CDR3 DNA: TGTGCCAGCAGTGAGCCCGGGGGAGGGACGCAGTATTTT. The genes are TRBV25-1 and TRBJ2-3; TRBD2 aligns across 7 bases. The CDR3 extends over 13 amino acids. The germline CDR1 and CDR2 sequences are MGHDK and SYGVNS. The ends lost 3 bases at V and 9 bases at J; junction bases unmatched: 6.

This clonotype was counted only a few times. This chain links TRBV5-1 with TRBJ2-7; TRBD1 or TRBD2 may be the D gene (5 bases each). Germline values: CDR1 SGHRS, CDR2 YFSETQ. V dropped 4 bases and J dropped 2 bases, with 22 bases sitting between them. CDR3 length equals 17 residues. DNA of the CDR3: TGCGCCAGCAGCCTGGGGTTCCCGGGACGTGGGGCCTACGAGCAGTACTTC. Translating it yields CASSLGFPGRGAYEQYF.

This clonotype was counted only a few times. This chain links TRBV25-1 with TRBJ2-1; TRBD2 aligns across 9 bases. Trimming took 2 bases from V and 3 from J; bases not matched to a gene: 5. The V gene's germline CDR1 is MGHDK and CDR2 SYGVNS. The CDR3 runs 16 residues. DNA for the CDR3: TGTGCCAGCAGTGAAATCGGGACTAGCCTCTACAATGAGCAGTTCTTC. It encodes CASSEIGTSLYNEQFF.

The V and J genes are TRBV12-3 or TRBV12-4 and TRBJ2-7, with TRBD2 matching 7 bases. V lost 0 bases to trimming and J lost 5 bases; unmatched junction nucleotides: 10. This CDR3 has 16 residues. Here the CDR3 reads CASSLALAGAEDEQYF. The CDR3 DNA follows: TGTGCCAGCAGTTTAGCGCTGGCGGGAGCGGAGGACGAGCAGTACTTC.

The V call is TRBV20-1, the J call TRBJ2-1; perhaps TRBD1 as D (6 bases). The CDR3 extends over 11 amino acids. Germline CDR1 is DFQATT and CDR2 is SNEGSKA (reference sequence). V lost 6 bases and J lost 9, with 12 bases in between. The CDR3 protein is CSARTVIEQFF. The CDR3, as DNA: TGCAGTGCCAGGACAGTTATTGAGCAGTTCTTC.

This clonotype was observed a handful of times. The chain recombines TRBV20-1 with TRBJ2-6; D unresolved. V shed 3 bases and J shed 0 bases, with 3 bases lying between them. The CDR3 length is 13 residues. In germline, CDR1 is DFQATT, CDR2 SNEGSKA (reference sequence). The CDR3 DNA sequence: TGCAGTGCTAGCCTCTCTGGGGCCAACGTCCTGACTTTC. It is translated as CSASLSGANVLTF.

V and J are TRBV5-6 and TRBJ1-2; D is uncertain. V dropped 2 bases and J dropped 5 bases, with 19 bases sitting between them. The CDR3 is 16 amino acids. Germline V lookup: CDR1 SGHDT, CDR2 YYEEEE. CDR3 coding DNA: TGTGCCAGCAGCTTAATTCCTGATGGCCCCCGGTATGGCTACACCTTC. Protein: CASSLIPDGPRYGYTF.

The rearrangement joins TRBV5-1 to TRBJ2-7, with 7 bases that match TRBD2. In germline, CDR1 is SGHRS, CDR2 YFSETQ. V dropped 4 bases and J dropped 2; count of bases not matched to a gene: 9. This CDR3 is 15 amino acids long. CDR3 sequence: CASSLRTSVPYEQYF. The CDR3 coding sequence is TGCGCCAGCAGCCTAAGGACTAGTGTACCCTACGAGCAGTACTTC.

J is TRBJ2-1 and V is TRBV29-1, with D hard to call. Between the trimmed V and J ends, which lost 3 bases and 3 bases, there was a span of 6 bases. The CDR3 is 12 residues long. Looked up from germline, CDR1 is SQVTM and CDR2 is ANQGSEA. CDR3 protein: CSVEGIYNEQFF. Here the CDR3 DNA reads TGCAGCGTTGAGGGAATCTACAATGAGCAGTTCTTC.

The chain employs TRBV20-1 and TRBJ2-1; D gene ambiguous. The CDR3 sequence is 14 residues long. The V and J ends lost 4 bases and 3 bases respectively, with 13 bases between them. The V gene's germline CDR1 is DFQATT and CDR2 SNEGSKA (reference sequence). The CDR3 here is CSAKGWLNYNEQFF. The CDR3 nucleotides are TGCAGTGCTAAAGGCTGGCTCAACTACAATGAGCAGTTCTTC.

V is TRBV7-9 and J is TRBJ2-2; the match to TRBD2 covers 7 bases. The trim removed 5 bases at V and 6 bases at J, leaving 9 bases unmatched. This CDR3 has 15 amino acids. The germline V gene encodes CDR1 SEHNR and CDR2 FQNEAQ (reference sequence). CDR3 loop: CASSAPRGIAGELFF. CDR3 in DNA: TGTGCCAGCAGCGCACCGCGGGGGATAGCCGGGGAGCTGTTTTTT.

Only a few counts were recorded for this clonotype. The DNA of the CDR3 is TGCAGCGTTTTGAGGACAGGGGATCGTTTGGATACGCAGTATTTT. Its translation is CSVLRTGDRLDTQYF. The rearrangement uses TRBV29-1 and TRBJ2-3; 9 bases line up with TRBD1. The CDR3 runs to 15 residues. The V gene's germline CDR1 is SQVTM and CDR2 ANQGSEA. The junction had 12 bases not matched to a gene; V was cut back by 5 bases and J by 6 bases.

The chain links TRBV6-5 to TRBJ1-5; D is perhaps TRBD1 (5 bases). The length of the CDR3 is 22 residues. Between the trimmed V and J ends, which lost 0 bases and 7 bases, there was a span of 34 bases. Germline lookup yields CDR1 MNHEY and CDR2 SVGAGI. CDR3 bases: TGTGCCAGCAGTTACTCGATTGGAGTTGAGGTTGAGCGGCTATGGGGCGAGCAGCCCCAGCATTTT. Amino acids: CASSYSIGVEVERLWGEQPQHF.

The J gene is TRBJ2-5, the V gene TRBV20-1; possibly TRBD2 for D (5 bases). Germline CDR1 reads DFQATT; CDR2 reads SNEGSKA (reference sequence). The CDR3 length is 11 residues. V was trimmed by 3 bases and J by 11 bases, leaving 13 bases between them. Here the CDR3 reads CSASDGGRQYF. In DNA, the CDR3 is TGCAGTGCTAGTGACGGAGGCAGGCAGTACTTC.

This clonotype occurred a few times. V usage is TRBV20-1 and J usage is TRBJ2-5; possible D gene TRBD1, 6 bases. The last part of the DNA fits TRBJ2-7 better; the J call may be wrong. The length of the CDR3 is 13 residues. CDR1 is DFQATT, CDR2 SNEGSKA, per germline (reference sequence). The CDR3 nucleotides read TGCAGTGCTACATGTACAGGGTACTACGAGCAGTACTTC. It encodes CSATCTGYYEQYF.